The TCR beta chain under discussion was sequenced for a study of human versus mouse CDR3 diversity and MHC coevolution. Looking at the study overall: Each sample yielded roughly 5.5 x 10^6 to 1.8 x 10^7 valid reads.

Whole-study findings and limits: Some 1.5 million TCR beta clonotypes were estimated for humans, the largest repertoire. Among all groups, two of three human donors showed least clonal inequality. Roughly six MHC II alleles selected the human T cells.

Concerning this clone: Antigen: not known.

Profiled with immunoSEQ multiplex PCR; TCRdb holds only in-frame clones, not every one. Of over 60,000 clones in the sample, 92% were seen once. Material: naive CD4+ T cells from blood. Stated subset: CD45RO-negative CD62L-positive naive CD4 T cells. The receptor's source is a person aged 30 to 69 in good health.

The CDR3 sequence is CASRLIRDRGGTGELFF. For the CDR3, the DNA is TGTGCCAGCAGACTTATAAGGGACAGGGGGGGCACCGGGGAGCTGTTTTTT. J is TRBJ2-2 and V is TRBV28; 11 nucleotides match TRBD1. Per germline, CDR1 MDHEN and CDR2 SYDVKM. This CDR3 comprises 17 residues. Losses at the gene ends were 6 bases for V and 4 bases for J; bases not matched to a gene: 10.